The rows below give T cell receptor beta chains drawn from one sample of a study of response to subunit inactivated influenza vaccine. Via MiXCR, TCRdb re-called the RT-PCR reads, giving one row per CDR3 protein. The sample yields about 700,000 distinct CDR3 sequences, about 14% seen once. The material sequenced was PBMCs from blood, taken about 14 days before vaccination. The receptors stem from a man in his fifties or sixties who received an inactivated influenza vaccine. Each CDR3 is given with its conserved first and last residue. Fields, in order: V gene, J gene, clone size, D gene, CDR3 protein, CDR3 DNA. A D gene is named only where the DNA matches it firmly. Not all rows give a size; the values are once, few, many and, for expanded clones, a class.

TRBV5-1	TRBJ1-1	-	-	CASRALRAVTEAFF	TGCGCCAGCAGGGCTCTGAGGGCGGTCACTGAAGCTTTCTTT
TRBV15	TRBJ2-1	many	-	CATSRDMGGNNEQFF	TGTGCCACCAGCAGAGATATGGGGGGCAACAATGAGCAGTTCTTC
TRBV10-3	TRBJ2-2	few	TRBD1	CAITPTGTGGTGELFF	TGTGCCATCACCCCTACCGGGACAGGGGGAACCGGGGAGCTGTTTTTT
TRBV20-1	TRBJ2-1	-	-	CSAREPSAPYYNEQFF	TGCAGTGCTAGAGAACCCTCCGCTCCATACTACAATGAGCAGTTCTTC
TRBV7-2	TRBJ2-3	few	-	CASSSLSGTQYF	TGTGCCAGCAGCTCCCTTAGTGGTACGCAGTATTTT
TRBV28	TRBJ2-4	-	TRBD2	CASSTPTSGSRGDIQYF	TGTGCCAGCAGCACCCCCACTAGCGGGAGTCGTGGGGACATTCAGTACTTC
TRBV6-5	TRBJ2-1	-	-	CASSYSADYNEQFF	TGTGCCAGCAGTTACTCGGCGGATTACAATGAGCAGTTCTTC
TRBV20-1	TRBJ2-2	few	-	CSARLSGMAGELFF	TGCAGTGCTAGATTATCGGGGATGGCCGGGGAGCTGTTTTTT
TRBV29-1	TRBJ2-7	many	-	CSVGDGSYEQYF	TGCAGCGTTGGAGACGGTTCCTACGAGCAGTACTTC
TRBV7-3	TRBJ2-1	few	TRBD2	CASSVRTSHNEQFF	TGTGCCAGCAGCGTCCGGACTAGCCACAATGAGCAGTTCTTC